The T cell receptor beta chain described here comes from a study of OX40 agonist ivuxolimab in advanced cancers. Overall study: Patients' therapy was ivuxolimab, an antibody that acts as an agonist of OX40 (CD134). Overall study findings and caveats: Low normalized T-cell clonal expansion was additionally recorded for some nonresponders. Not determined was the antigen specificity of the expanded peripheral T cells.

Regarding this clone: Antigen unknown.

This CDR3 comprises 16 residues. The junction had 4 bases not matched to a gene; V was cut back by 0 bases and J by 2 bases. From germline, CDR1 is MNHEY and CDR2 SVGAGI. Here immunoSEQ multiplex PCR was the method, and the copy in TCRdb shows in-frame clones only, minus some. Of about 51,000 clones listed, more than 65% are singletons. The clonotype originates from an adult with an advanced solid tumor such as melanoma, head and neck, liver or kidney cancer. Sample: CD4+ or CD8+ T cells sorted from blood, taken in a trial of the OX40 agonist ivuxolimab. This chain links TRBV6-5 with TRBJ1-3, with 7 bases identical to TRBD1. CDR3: CASSYSQGQTGNTIYF. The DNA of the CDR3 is TGTGCCAGCAGTTACTCCCAGGGACAGACTGGAAACACCATATATTTT.